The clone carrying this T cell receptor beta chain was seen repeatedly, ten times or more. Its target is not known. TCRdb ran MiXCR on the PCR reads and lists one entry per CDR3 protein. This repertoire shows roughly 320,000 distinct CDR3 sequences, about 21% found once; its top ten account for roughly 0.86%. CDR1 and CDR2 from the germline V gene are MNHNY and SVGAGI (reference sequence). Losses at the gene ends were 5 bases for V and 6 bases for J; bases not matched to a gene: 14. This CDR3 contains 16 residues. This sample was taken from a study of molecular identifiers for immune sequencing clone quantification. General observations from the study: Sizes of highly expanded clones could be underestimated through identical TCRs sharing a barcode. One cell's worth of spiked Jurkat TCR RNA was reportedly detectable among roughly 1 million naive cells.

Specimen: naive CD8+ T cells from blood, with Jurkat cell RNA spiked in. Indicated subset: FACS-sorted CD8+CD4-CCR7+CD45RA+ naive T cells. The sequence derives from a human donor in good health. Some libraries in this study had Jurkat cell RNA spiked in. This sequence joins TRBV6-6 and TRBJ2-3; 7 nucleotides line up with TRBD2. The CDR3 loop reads CASSRLAPSYGDTQYF. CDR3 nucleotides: TGTGCCAGCAGTCGACTAGCCCCTTCCTATGGGGATACGCAGTATTTT.